This TCR beta chain is drawn from a study of shared clonotypes between healthy human individuals. Study-wide results and limits: Richness estimates generally favored naive over memory subsets.

V shed 0 bases and J 4 bases; nucleotides not matched to a gene: 6. The CDR3 extends over 17 amino acids. The germline V gene encodes CDR1 SGHVS and CDR2 FNYEAQ. Naive CD8 cells comprised CD45RO-negative, CCR7-positively selected cells, excluding terminally differentiated effector memory CD45RA+ cells. As for this clone: Its antigen remains unidentified.

The repertoire was sequenced with immunoSEQ multiplex PCR; TCRdb's copy has only in-frame clones and lacks some. The table records about 800,000 clones, around 96% of them present only once. The sequence was collected from a man aged 25 to 40 in good health. Input material: naive CD8+ T cells sorted from blood. The rearrangement uses TRBV7-6 and TRBJ2-1; 10 bases map to TRBD2. CDR3 in amino acids: CASSLASGTSDYNEQFF. The CDR3 DNA is TGTGCCAGCAGCTTAGCGTCCGGGACTAGCGATTACAATGAGCAGTTCTTC.